This TCR beta chain was captured in a study of T cell repertoires in cytomegalovirus infection. TCRdb re-called the reads through MiXCR, storing one row per CDR3 protein. The sample gives 100,000 to 150,000 distinct CDR3 sequences, roughly a quarter of which show up once; 34% is in the top ten. This clonotype was counted at least ten times. What it recognizes is unknown. The CDR3 totals 16 residues. V shed 6 bases and J shed 6 bases, with 23 bases lying between them. The clonotype was recovered from a human donor in good health (CMV status not recorded). Some clones in this sample may be carry-over from other donors' samples. The J gene is TRBJ1-2, the V gene TRBV12-3 or TRBV12-4; D gene ambiguous. The sequenced sample consisted of PBMCs, sequenced either directly or after in vitro stimulation (not recorded which). The CDR3 spells CASSEGPAGGQDGYTF. The DNA for the CDR3 is TGTGCCAGCAGCGAAGGCCCGGCAGGCGGGCAGGATGGCTACACCTTC.